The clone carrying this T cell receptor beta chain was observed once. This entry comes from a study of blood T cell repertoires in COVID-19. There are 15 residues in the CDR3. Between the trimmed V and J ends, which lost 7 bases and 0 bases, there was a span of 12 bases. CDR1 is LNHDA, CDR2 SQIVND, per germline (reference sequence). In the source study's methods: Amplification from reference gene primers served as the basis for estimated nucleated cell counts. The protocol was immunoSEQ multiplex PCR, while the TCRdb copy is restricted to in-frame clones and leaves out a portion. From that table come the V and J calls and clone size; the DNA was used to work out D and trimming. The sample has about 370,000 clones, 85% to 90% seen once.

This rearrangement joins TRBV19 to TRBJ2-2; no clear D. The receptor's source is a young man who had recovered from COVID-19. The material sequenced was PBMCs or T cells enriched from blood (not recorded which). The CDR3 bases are TGTGCCAGTACGCGCCAAGAAGCGAACACCGGGGAGCTGTTTTTT. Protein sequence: CASTRQEANTGELFF.